Listed here are 25 T cell receptor beta chains from one sample, sequenced in a study of CD8+CD57+ T cells in acquired aplastic anemia. The study profiled TCR beta VDJ and CDR3 using genomic DNA as template. TCRdb analysed the reads with MiXCR anew, one entry per CDR3 protein. This table holds approximately 300,000 distinct CDR3 sequences, approximately 58% found once. In patients chosen for sequencing, flow cytometry had shown CD8+CD57+ cell expansion. The sample was sorted CD4+, CD8+, or CD8+CD57+ T cells (not recorded which) from PBMCs. These receptors all come from a human donor with aplastic anemia.

This clonotype was picked up a small number of times. The genes are TRBV20-1 and TRBJ1-2; D call uncertain. This CDR3 has 13 amino acids. V dropped 4 bases and J dropped 3 bases, with 12 bases sitting between them. Germline V gene lookup returns CDR1 DFQATT and CDR2 SNEGSKA (reference sequence). The CDR3 sequence is CSAIPTSDYGYTF. The CDR3 DNA reads TGCAGTGCTATACCGACTTCCGACTATGGCTACACCTTC.

Notes on this clonotype: Since the CDR3 does not end with the conserved phenylalanine or tryptophan, this likely comes from a read error. This chain connects TRBV12-3 or TRBV12-4 to TRBJ1-1; perhaps TRBD1 as D (5 bases). With 2 bases removed from V and 5 bases from J, the gap between germline ends came to 15 bases. The CDR3 covers 15 residues. CDR3 coding DNA: TGTGCCAGCAGTTTAAACTCAGACAGAGCGACTGAAGCTTTCCTT. It yields the protein CASSLNSDRATEAFL.

The rearrangement uses TRBV15 and TRBJ2-5; TRBD2 matches at 10 bases. The CDR3 length is 12 residues. The V and J ends lost 6 bases and 11 bases, in that order; junction bases with no gene match: 6. Germline loops: CDR1 LNHNV, CDR2 YYDKDF (reference sequence). In nucleotides, the CDR3 is TGTGCCACCAGGGGGACTAGCGATGAGCAGTACTTC. Protein sequence: CATRGTSDEQYF.

In this sample, this clonotype turned up a few times. The genes are TRBV24-1 and TRBJ2-5; possible D gene TRBD2, 7 bases. Trimming cost V 1 base and J 10 bases, with 15 bases left between them. Germline assignment: CDR1 KGHDR and CDR2 SFDVKD. CDR3 length equals 14 residues. The CDR3 DNA sequence: TGTGCCACCAGTGATTTTAACGGCGGGGGCGTCCAGTACTTC. Its translation: CATSDFNGGGVQYF.

There are a few counts of this clonotype. The chain has TRBV19 and TRBJ2-6; D gene ambiguous. Trimming shortened V by 4 bases and J by 2 bases, and 15 bases separated the two germline ends. Looked up from germline, CDR1 is LNHDA and CDR2 is SQIVND (reference sequence). CDR3 length: 17 residues. This CDR3 reads CASSRTLKDAGANVLTF. The CDR3 DNA reads as TGTGCCAGTAGTAGGACCCTAAAGGATGCTGGGGCCAACGTCCTGACTTTC.

This chain connects TRBV15 to TRBJ2-5, with D hard to call. The germline V gene has CDR1 LNHNV and CDR2 YYDKDF (reference sequence). V shed 1 base and J shed 4 bases, with 10 bases lying between them. This CDR3 contains 14 residues. The CDR3 is CATSRVPGGETQYF. DNA of the CDR3: TGTGCCACCAGCAGAGTCCCGGGTGGAGAGACCCAGTACTTC.

The chain uses TRBV5-6 and TRBJ1-2, with 7 bases fitting TRBD1. The ends lost 4 bases at V and 5 bases at J; junction bases unmatched: 14. There are 16 residues in the CDR3. Germline loops: CDR1 SGHDT, CDR2 YYEEEE. The CDR3 sequence: CASSAEARQGRYGYTF. The CDR3 region has the DNA TGTGCCAGCAGCGCCGAAGCGCGACAGGGAAGGTATGGCTACACCTTC.

The CDR3 spells CASSSRTGVGGYTF. CDR3 coding DNA: TGTGCCAGCAGTTCCCGGACAGGGGTAGGTGGCTACACCTTC. The genes are TRBV2 and TRBJ1-2; 9 nucleotides match TRBD1. Germline CDR1 and CDR2: SNHLY and FYNNEI. The CDR3 runs 14 residues. Unmatched junction bases numbered 8, after V lost 5 bases and J lost 7 bases.

This clonotype was seen a handful of times. The chain has TRBV20-1 and TRBJ2-7; D is perhaps TRBD2 (6 bases). Per germline, CDR1 DFQATT and CDR2 SNEGSKA (reference sequence). The V gene lost 2 bases and the J gene lost 4 bases, with 9 bases spanning the gap. This CDR3 has 12 amino acids. The CDR3 bases are TGCAGTGCTAGAAGTCGGGAGTACGAGCAGTACTTC. Protein: CSARSREYEQYF.

Only a few counts were recorded for this clonotype. The chain has TRBV29-1 and TRBJ2-7, with a weak D call TRBD1 (6 bases). V lost 5 bases to trimming and J lost 6 bases, with 26 bases between them. This CDR3 has 16 residues. CDR1 SQVTM and CDR2 ANQGSEA come from the germline V gene. The CDR3, as DNA: TGCAGCGTTATCCGTTCGACAGGCGTAGGCTCTAGCGAGCAGTACTTC. Its protein product is CSVIRSTGVGSSEQYF.

This clonotype appeared many times. The genes are TRBV15 and TRBJ1-3; no clear D. With 0 bases removed from V and 2 bases from J, the gap between germline ends came to 8 bases. The CDR3 runs 15 residues. Germline-derived CDR1 and CDR2 are LNHNV and YYDKDF (reference sequence). CDR3 coding DNA: TGTGCCACCAGCAGAGATCGGGTCACTGGAAACACCATATATTTT. This translates into CATSRDRVTGNTIYF.

A remark on this clonotype: A much larger clone sits a single nucleotide away, making a read error possible. V usage is TRBV3-1 and J usage is TRBJ2-7; 10 positions match TRBD1. The CDR3 length is 15 residues. The ends lost 1 base at V and 7 bases at J; junction bases unmatched: 7. The germline V gene encodes CDR1 LGHDT and CDR2 YNNKEL (reference sequence). The DNA for the CDR3 is TGTGCCAGCAGCCAAGTGACAGGGGGCGGGAGTGAGCAGTACTTC. This encodes CASSQVTGGGSEQYF.

There are a few counts of this clonotype. A much more abundant neighbour one base away suggests this may be a read error. The chain employs TRBV20-1 and TRBJ1-1; no clear D. The V gene's germline CDR1 is DFQATT and CDR2 SNEGSKA (reference sequence). CDR3 size: 16 residues. CDR3 loop: CSARDRGLLWNTEASF. CDR3 DNA: TGCAGTGCTAGAGACAGAGGGCTACTCTGGAACACTGAAGCTTCCTTT.

The chain carries TRBV7-3 and TRBJ1-6; TRBD1 agrees at 7 bases. The CDR3 consists of 15 residues. The V segment lost 5 bases and the J segment 7 bases; nucleotides outside the gene matches: 8. Germline V lookup: CDR1 SGHTA, CDR2 FQGTGA. In DNA form, the CDR3 reads TGTGCCAGCAGCCCTTCGACAGGGAGGAATTCACCCCTCCACTTT. This gives the protein CASSPSTGRNSPLHF. Full variable domain (outside the CDR3, taken from reference TRBV7-3 and TRBJ1-6): GAGVSQTPSNKVTEKGKYVELRCDPISGHTALYWYRQSLGQGPEFLIYFQGTGAADDSGLPNDRFFAVRPEGSVSTLKIQRTERGDSAVYLCASSPSTGRNSPLHFGNGTRLTVT.

The table lists this clonotype with a few counts. V and J are TRBV24-1 and TRBJ2-5; 8 bases match TRBD1. Unmatched junction bases numbered 17, after V lost 3 bases and J lost 9 bases. This CDR3 has 17 residues. Per germline, CDR1 KGHDR and CDR2 SFDVKD. The CDR3 sequence is CATSDTVDRGLTGAQYF. In DNA form, the CDR3 reads TGTGCCACCAGTGATACCGTTGACAGGGGCCTGACCGGGGCCCAGTACTTC.

The rearrangement joins TRBV5-1 to TRBJ2-7; no clear D. With 2 bases removed from V and 0 bases from J, the gap between germline ends came to 6 bases. Germline V gene lookup returns CDR1 SGHRS and CDR2 YFSETQ. The CDR3 is made up of 13 amino acids. The CDR3 DNA reads as TGCGCCAGCAGCTTAAAAAGCTCCTACGAGCAGTACTTC. It encodes CASSLKSSYEQYF. Looking up the rest from reference TRBV5-1 and TRBJ2-7 gives the full variable domain: KAGVTQTPRYLIKTRGQQVTLSCSPISGHRSVSWYQQTPGQGLQFLFEYFSETQRNKGNFPGRFSGRQFSNSRSEMNVSTLELGDSALYLCASSLKSSYEQYFGPGTRLTVT.

The J gene is TRBJ2-3, the V gene TRBV20-1; D call uncertain. Trimming removed 0 bases at V and 3 bases at J, with 13 bases between. The CDR3 is 15 residues long. Germline loops: CDR1 DFQATT, CDR2 SNEGSKA (reference sequence). Here the CDR3 DNA reads TGCAGTGCTAGAGATCGGGCAGGTCGTACAGATACGCAGTATTTT. Translating gives CSARDRAGRTDTQYF.

The chain combines TRBV7-9 with TRBJ1-5, with 7 bases fitting TRBD1. This CDR3 is built from 13 residues. CDR1 and CDR2 from the germline V gene are SEHNR and FQNEAQ (reference sequence). J lost 2 bases, V lost 7 bases, and 2 bases had no gene match. The CDR3 is CASTGTGNQPQHF. The CDR3, as DNA: TGTGCCAGCACAGGGACAGGCAATCAGCCCCAGCATTTT.

This clonotype was recorded many times. The V and J genes are TRBV3-1 and TRBJ1-1; D is possibly TRBD1 (6 bases). Per germline, CDR1 LGHDT and CDR2 YNNKEL (reference sequence). V lost 2 bases to trimming and J lost 10 bases, with 14 bases between them. The CDR3 is made up of 13 amino acids. The CDR3: CASSQYGTPLAFF. The CDR3 DNA follows: TGTGCCAGCAGCCAATACGGGACACCTTTAGCTTTCTTT.

This clonotype occurred once. This rearrangement joins TRBV7-3 to TRBJ2-1; TRBD2 matches 12 bases. After removal of 0 bases from V and 2 bases from J, the junction contained 5 bases not matched to a gene. The CDR3 is 18 amino acids. Germline CDR1 SGHTA, CDR2 FQGTGA. DNA for the CDR3: TGTGCCAGCAGCTTAACGGGTCTAGCGGGAGGGCCCTACAATGAGCAGTTCTTC. It specifies CASSLTGLAGGPYNEQFF.

This clonotype was detected many times. V gene TRBV7-3 combines with J gene TRBJ1-2, with D tentatively TRBD1 (6 bases). The length of the CDR3 is 17 residues. Germline CDR1 is SGHTA and CDR2 is FQGTGA. The V end was cut by 0 bases, the J end by 5 bases, with 19 bases between. Written as DNA, the CDR3 is TGTGCCAGCAGCTTAACTGGGGGGGGGCGACTTAATTATGGCTACACCTTC. Amino acid sequence: CASSLTGGGRLNYGYTF.

The chain recombines TRBV12-3 or TRBV12-4 with TRBJ2-7, with 7 bases identical to TRBD1. This CDR3 is 15 amino acids long. V shed 6 bases, J shed 2 bases, and the junction held 10 bases outside the gene matches. DNA of the CDR3: TGTGCCAGCAGAAACGGGACAGACCCTGCCTACGAGCAGTACTTC. It specifies CASRNGTDPAYEQYF.

Many counts were recorded for this clonotype. The chain joins TRBV6-6 to TRBJ2-7, with TRBD2 identical over 9 bases. The J segment lost 2 bases and the V segment lost 0 bases, leaving 5 bases of the junction unmatched. This CDR3 has 16 amino acids. Germline V gene sequence: CDR1 MNHNY, CDR2 SVGAGI (reference sequence). The CDR3 DNA reads as TGTGCCAGCAGTTACTCGCCTAGCGGGGATGCCTACGAGCAGTACTTC. It codes for CASSYSPSGDAYEQYF.

The rearrangement links TRBV7-3 to TRBJ1-3; 7 bases line up with TRBD1. The V gene's germline CDR1 is SGHTA and CDR2 FQGTGA. With 5 bases clipped from V and 2 bases from J, the junction kept 6 bases outside the gene matches. The length of the CDR3 is 15 residues. CDR3 region: CASSLNRGAGNTIYF. Here the CDR3 DNA reads TGTGCCAGCAGCCTCAACAGGGGAGCTGGAAACACCATATATTTT.

The sample holds a few counts of this clonotype. The rearrangement uses TRBV2 and TRBJ2-5; possibly TRBD2 for D (6 bases). The germline CDR1 and CDR2 sequences are SNHLY and FYNNEI. The CDR3 loop spans 12 amino acids. Deletions cut 8 bases from V and 2 bases from J, with 9 bases between. CDR3 bases: TGTGCCAGCGGGACTTTTCAAGAGACCCAGTACTTC. This encodes CASGTFQETQYF.